This TCR beta chain stems from a study of cytomegalovirus exposure and HLA in healthy donors. V was trimmed by 1 base and J by 9 bases, leaving 16 bases between them. CDR1 is SGHVS, CDR2 FQNEAQ, per germline. The CDR3 is 16 amino acids. This clone was picked up one time. The PCR used 60 Vbeta and 13 Jbeta primers. TCRdb's table, derived via immunoSEQ multiplex PCR, lists solely in-frame clones and lacks some. The sample lists some 190,000 clones, 82% occurring once. The sequence was obtained from a man between 35 and 55 years old in good health and CMV-seronegative. Sequencing was performed on PBMCs. The rearrangement uses TRBV7-8 and TRBJ1-6; D call uncertain. CDR3 bases: TGTGCCAGCAGCTTAGGGCCCGGGAAAAAACCTTCACCCCTCCACTTT. Its protein is CASSLGPGKKPSPLHF.